Shown below are 4 T cell receptor beta chains from a single sample sequenced in a study of shared clonotypes between healthy human individuals. Method: immunoSEQ multiplex PCR; TCRdb's copy keeps in-frame clones and lacks some. The sample consists of millions of clones, over 85% of them appearing once. Sequenced sample: naive CD4+ T cells sorted from blood. Subset defined: CD45RA+ positively selected. Every receptor here comes from a man between 18 and 35 years old in good health.

The rearrangement joins TRBV30 to TRBJ1-1, with unresolved D. The CDR3 is 12 residues long. Germline V lookup: CDR1 GTSNPN, CDR2 SVGIG (reference sequence). The V gene lost 0 bases and the J gene lost 3 bases, with 5 bases spanning the gap. The CDR3 coding sequence is TGTGCCTGGAGTGTACGGTACACTGAAGCTTTCTTT. Its protein is CAWSVRYTEAFF.

V gene TRBV28 combines with J gene TRBJ2-7; 9 bases are a match to TRBD1. With 1 base clipped from V and 3 bases from J, the junction kept 7 bases outside the gene matches. This CDR3 has 16 residues. Germline values: CDR1 MDHEN, CDR2 SYDVKM. This chain's CDR3 is CASSLSTGGRNYEQYF. CDR3 in DNA: TGTGCCAGCAGTTTATCTACAGGGGGCAGGAACTACGAGCAGTACTTC.

V usage is TRBV10-3 and J usage is TRBJ1-2; 7 nucleotides agree with TRBD1. In germline, CDR1 is ENHRY, CDR2 SYGVKD. The trim removed 7 bases at V and 4 bases at J, leaving 6 bases unmatched. The CDR3 runs to 13 residues. CDR3 sequence reads: CAITVGTAYGYTF. In DNA form, the CDR3 reads TGTGCCATCACCGTTGGGACAGCCTATGGCTACACCTTC.

The rearrangement uses TRBV5-1 and TRBJ1-5, with D possibly being TRBD1 (6 bases). V lost 1 base to trimming and J lost 7 bases, with 15 bases between them. The germline V gene encodes CDR1 SGHRS and CDR2 YFSETQ. The CDR3 has 15 amino acids. CDR3 amino acids: CASSLFGGPGQPQHF. As DNA, the CDR3 is TGCGCCAGCAGCTTGTTTGGGGGCCCTGGGCAGCCCCAGCATTTT.